Below are 16 T cell receptor beta chains sequenced from a single sample in a study of beta chain features in type 1 diabetes. The entirety of the isolated RNA underwent reverse transcription, so expressed TCRB transcripts were sequenced. The repertoire was sequenced with immunoSEQ multiplex PCR; TCRdb's copy has only in-frame clones and lacks some. Found here are fewer than 250,000 clones, 9.6% of them singletons; the top ten hold less than 0.035%. Specimen: naive CD4+ T cells from blood. Every receptor here comes from a woman aged 18-35 years in good health.

The CDR3 DNA reads TGTGCCAGTAGTATAGGGCTAGCGGGAGTTAGGGGTGAGCAGTTCTTC. As protein: CASSIGLAGVRGEQFF. The chain employs TRBV19 and TRBJ2-1; TRBD2 matches 10 bases. The germline CDR1 and CDR2 sequences are LNHDA and SQIVND (reference sequence). This CDR3 contains 16 residues. Unmatched junction bases numbered 9, after V lost 1 base and J lost 9 bases.

The rearrangement uses TRBV9 and TRBJ1-4; possible D gene TRBD1, 6 bases. CDR3 length: 15 residues. V lost 4 bases and J 0 bases, leaving 10 bases between the germline ends. Looked up from germline, CDR1 is SGDLS and CDR2 is YYNGEE. The CDR3 spells CASSPRTATNEKLFF. The CDR3 bases are TGTGCCAGCAGCCCCCGGACAGCAACTAATGAAAAACTGTTTTTT.

The V call is TRBV6-1, the J call TRBJ2-7; D uncertain. The ends were cut back, 3 bases at V and 0 bases at J, with 12 bases in the middle. CDR1 MNHNS and CDR2 SASEGT come from the germline V gene. The CDR3 extends over 15 amino acids. CDR3 loop: CASSDELSGSYEQYF. CDR3 DNA: TGTGCCAGCAGTGACGAACTCTCTGGCTCCTACGAGCAGTACTTC.

The chain's CDR3 is CAWEDRGGGYTF. The CDR3 DNA reads as TGTGCCTGGGAAGACAGGGGGGGAGGCTACACCTTC. The chain employs TRBV30 and TRBJ1-2; 9 positions agree with TRBD1. V was clipped by 5 bases and J by 8 bases; unmatched bases: 6. Per the germline V gene, CDR1 is GTSNPN and CDR2 is SVGIG (reference sequence). The CDR3 runs to 12 residues.

V is TRBV19 and J is TRBJ2-7, with TRBD1 matching 12 bases. The CDR3 loop spans 15 amino acids. Germline V gene lookup returns CDR1 LNHDA and CDR2 SQIVND (reference sequence). Trimming removed 8 bases from V and 7 bases from J; junction bases left unmatched: 12. Written as DNA, the CDR3 is TGTGCCAGTCGAGTTACGGGACAGGGGGCTGGTGAGCAGTACTTC. Amino acids: CASRVTGQGAGEQYF.

The chain employs TRBV5-4 and TRBJ2-7; D is undetermined. Germline assignment: CDR1 SGHNT and CDR2 YYREEE (reference sequence). The CDR3 is 13 amino acids. Trimming removed 6 bases from V and 1 base from J, with 11 bases in between. CDR3 DNA: TGTGCCAGCACCAGTCACCAGTCCTACGAGCAGTACTTC. It is translated as CASTSHQSYEQYF.

The J gene is TRBJ2-3, the V gene TRBV19; tentatively, D is TRBD1 (5 bases). Trimming left V 2 bases short and J 4 bases short, with 13 bases between. This CDR3 is 15 amino acids long. Germline V gives CDR1 LNHDA, CDR2 SQIVND (reference sequence). The CDR3 DNA sequence: TGTGCCAGTAGTATACTTCAGGGTAGAGCAGATACGCAGTATTTT. It yields the protein CASSILQGRADTQYF.

V gene TRBV2 combines with J gene TRBJ1-2, with TRBD1 identical over 8 bases. CDR1 is SNHLY, CDR2 FYNNEI, per germline. The junction had 9 bases not matched to a gene; V was cut back by 4 bases and J by 5 bases. This CDR3 spans 15 amino acids. CDR3 nucleotide sequence: TGTGCCAGCAGTGGGGGGACAGGCCAACCGTATGGCTACACCTTC. Translating gives CASSGGTGQPYGYTF.

This clone was counted a few times. This chain links TRBV9 with TRBJ2-1; tentatively, D is TRBD2 (5 bases). V was cut by 1 base and J by 3 bases, with 14 bases left in between. This CDR3 is 16 amino acids long. In germline, CDR1 is SGDLS, CDR2 YYNGEE. Here the CDR3 DNA reads TGTGCCAGCAGCGTATCCGGCTCCGGACTCTACAATGAGCAGTTCTTC. Its translation: CASSVSGSGLYNEQFF.

This chain connects TRBV6-5 to TRBJ2-5, with 12 nucleotides matching TRBD1. There are 15 residues in the CDR3. Unmatched junction bases numbered 6, after V lost 5 bases and J lost 5 bases. CDR1 MNHEY and CDR2 SVGAGI come from the germline V gene. CDR3 sequence: CASSAGTGGWETQYF. As DNA, the CDR3 is TGTGCCAGCAGTGCCGGGACAGGGGGCTGGGAGACCCAGTACTTC.

This clone was found a few times. The V and J genes are TRBV30 and TRBJ1-5; no reliable D call. Germline-derived CDR1 and CDR2 are GTSNPN and SVGIG (reference sequence). The CDR3 spans 12 residues. Trimming removed 0 bases from V and 2 bases from J, with 2 bases in between. CDR3 sequence (DNA): TGTGCCTGGAGTGTCGGCAATCAGCCCCAGCATTTT. This translates into CAWSVGNQPQHF.

The chain employs TRBV20-1 and TRBJ2-1, with TRBD1 identical over 9 bases. The CDR3 consists of 11 residues. In germline, CDR1 is DFQATT, CDR2 SNEGSKA (reference sequence). The ends lost 5 bases at V and 8 bases at J; junction bases unmatched: 1. The CDR3 reads CSAGDRDEQFF. In DNA form, the CDR3 reads TGCAGTGCTGGGGACAGGGATGAGCAGTTCTTC.

CDR3: CASSLEAGVEKLFF. The CDR3 DNA reads as TGCGCCAGCAGCTTGGAGGCAGGGGTCGAAAAACTGTTTTTT. V and J are TRBV5-1 and TRBJ1-4; D is possibly TRBD1 (6 bases). The germline gives CDR1 SGHRS, CDR2 YFSETQ. V lost 0 bases and J lost 8, with 11 bases in between. CDR3 length equals 14 residues.

This sequence joins TRBV12-5 and TRBJ2-1; 11 nucleotides match TRBD2. The CDR3 is made up of 17 amino acids. V was clipped by 1 base and J by 2 bases; unmatched bases: 4. CDR1 is LGHNT, CDR2 FRNRAP, per germline. The CDR3 spells CASGLARLAGPYNEQFF. For the CDR3, the DNA is TGTGCTAGTGGTTTGGCCCGACTAGCGGGACCCTACAATGAGCAGTTCTTC.

This clone was seen at least ten times. This chain uses TRBV29-1 with TRBJ2-6; D not resolved. The CDR3 spans 13 residues. Deletions cut 4 bases from V and 4 bases from J, with 8 bases between. The germline CDR1 and CDR2 sequences are SQVTM and ANQGSEA. The chain's CDR3 is CSVGGEGANVLTF. In DNA form, the CDR3 reads TGCAGCGTTGGCGGCGAGGGGGCCAACGTCCTGACTTTC.

This chain joins TRBV5-1 and TRBJ2-5; 7 bases map to TRBD2. The CDR3 consists of 16 residues. Losses at the gene ends were 0 bases for V and 1 base for J; bases not matched to a gene: 6. CDR1 SGHRS and CDR2 YFSETQ come from the germline V gene. The CDR3 sequence: CASSLALASGQETQYF. The CDR3 region has the DNA TGCGCCAGCAGCTTGGCCTTGGCTAGCGGCCAAGAGACCCAGTACTTC.